This record covers a single TCR beta chain. Its antigen is not identified. Other DNA variants within this sample encode the same CDR3. Data came from immunoSEQ multiplex PCR; TCRdb stores just in-frame clones and leaves some out. The data contain over a million clones, just under 99% of them singletons. The data derive from a study of shared clonotypes between healthy human individuals. Splitting of CD4+ cells produced CD45RA+ naive and CD45RA-negative memory subsets. Findings of the study overall: With few donors, the genetic and exposure-history diversity represented was limited. Apart from blood, nothing was sampled; tissue repertoires likely differ. Relative to their counterparts shared across all four donors, non-shared clonotypes exhibited diminished generation probabilities.

The V segment lost 1 base and the J segment 0 bases; nucleotides outside the gene matches: 3. The CDR3 spans 16 residues. Germline CDR1 is SGHRS and CDR2 is YFSETQ. The chain recombines TRBV5-1 with TRBJ2-1, with 8 bases aligning to TRBD2. The origin of this receptor is a young man in good health. Sequenced material: naive CD4+ T cells sorted from blood. Subset given: CD45RA+ positively selected. The CDR3 DNA follows: TGCGCCAGCAGCTTGTCGGGACTAGGCTCCTACAATGAGCAGTTCTTC. This translates into CASSLSGLGSYNEQFF.